This TCR beta chain was recovered during a study of blood T cells in healthy people across ages. Study results and caveats: Diversity estimated from one million T cells was considered an underestimate.

Together with a sample-barcoded 5' primer, a J-beta primer mix was included in a second PCR lasting roughly 6 to 12 cycles. The template-switch adaptor was a 5' adaptor with 12 random nucleotides. It tagged each cDNA molecule. MiXCR, applied by TCRdb to the 5' RACE reads, yields one record per CDR3 protein. This sample has more than 800,000 distinct CDR3 sequences, with less than 35% found just once. Every sample had a minimum of 6 million PBMCs isolated. This clonotype was observed many times. Its antigen is as yet unknown. The V end was cut by 1 base, the J end by 0 bases, with 4 bases between. The CDR3 covers 14 residues. Germline-derived CDR1 and CDR2 are SGHVS and FQNEAQ.

This TCR came from a woman aged 80 or older in good health. Specimen: blood. The chain couples TRBV7-8 to TRBJ2-4; D gene ambiguous. CDR3 coding DNA: TGTGCCAGCAGCTTAGGGGTAGCCAAAAACATTCAGTACTTC. Amino acid sequence: CASSLGVAKNIQYF. The whole variable domain, filled in from reference TRBV7-8 and TRBJ2-4, reads GAGVSQSPRYKVAKRGQDVALRCDPISGHVSLFWYQQALGQGPEFLTYFQNEAQLDKSGLPSDRFFAERPEGSVSTLKIQRTQQEDSAVYLCASSLGVAKNIQYFGAGTRLSVL.